Listed here are 4 T cell receptor beta chains from one sample, sequenced in a study of cytotoxic CD8 clonotypes in ibrutinib-treated CLL (dated by TCRdb to the early 2020s). Libraries were prepared through the immunoSEQ multiplex PCR assay. TCRdb limited this immuneACCESS table to in-frame rearrangements with V and J called. A share of clones is missing; checked studies link under half to unresolved V genes, and the rest is unexplained. The sample data list around 140,000 clones, and about three quarters of these were observed just once. The ten largest account for 4.5% to 6.5% of the sample. The sample's time point label, in plain terms: approximately 25 months on ibrutinib. The sample here was PBMCs, taken after 24 months of ibrutinib treatment. These receptors came from a human donor with chronic lymphocytic leukemia.

V usage is TRBV19 and J usage is TRBJ2-7; TRBD1 aligns across 10 bases. Germline CDR1 and CDR2: LNHDA and SQIVND (reference sequence). The CDR3 is 15 amino acids. V lost 5 bases and J lost 3; bases outside the gene matches: 7. CDR3 amino acids: CASSRPGQGLYEQYF. Written as DNA, the CDR3 is TGTGCCAGTAGTCGGCCGGGACAGGGGCTCTACGAGCAGTACTTC. Variable domain in full (rest from reference TRBV19 and TRBJ2-7): DGGITQSPKYLFRKEGQNVTLSCEQNLNHDAMYWYRQDPGQGLRLIYYSQIVNDFQKGDIAEGYSVSREKKESFPLTVTSAQKNPTAFYLCASSRPGQGLYEQYFGPGTRLTVT.

The chain links TRBV29-1 to TRBJ2-5; 10 nucleotides line up with TRBD2. CDR1 and CDR2 (germline): SQVTM, ANQGSEA. V shed 4 bases, J shed 6 bases, and the junction held 5 bases outside the gene matches. The CDR3 covers 13 residues. CDR3 in amino acids: CSVGTSGRQTQYF. The DNA of the CDR3 is TGCAGCGTTGGGACTAGCGGAAGGCAGACCCAGTACTTC.

The rearrangement links TRBV5-4 to TRBJ1-2; D not resolved. Per germline, CDR1 SGHNT and CDR2 YYREEE (reference sequence). Trimming took off 4 bases at V and 7 bases at J, with 14 bases between the two ends. This CDR3 is 13 amino acids long. The CDR3 region has the DNA TGTGCCAGCAGCAGGGAGGGCACCCGTGGCTACACCTTC. It yields the protein CASSREGTRGYTF.

This clone was seen only a few times. The rearrangement uses TRBV5-1 and TRBJ2-5; a weak D match, TRBD1 (6 bases). Germline values: CDR1 SGHRS, CDR2 YFSETQ. There are 13 residues in the CDR3. V dropped 4 bases and J dropped 0 bases, with 7 bases sitting between them. This CDR3 is CASSRDNQETQYF. CDR3 nucleotide sequence: TGCGCCAGCAGCCGGGACAACCAAGAGACCCAGTACTTC.